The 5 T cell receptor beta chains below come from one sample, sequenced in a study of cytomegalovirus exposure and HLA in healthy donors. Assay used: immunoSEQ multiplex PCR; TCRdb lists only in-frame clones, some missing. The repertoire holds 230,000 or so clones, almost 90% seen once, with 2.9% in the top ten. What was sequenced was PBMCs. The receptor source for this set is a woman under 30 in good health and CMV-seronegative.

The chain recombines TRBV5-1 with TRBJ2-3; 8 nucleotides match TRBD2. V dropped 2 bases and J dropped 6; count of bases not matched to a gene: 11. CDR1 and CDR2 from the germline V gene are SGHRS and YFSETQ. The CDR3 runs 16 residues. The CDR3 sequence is CASSFPAAGVWDTQYF. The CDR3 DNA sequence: TGCGCCAGCAGCTTCCCTGCAGCGGGAGTTTGGGATACGCAGTATTTT. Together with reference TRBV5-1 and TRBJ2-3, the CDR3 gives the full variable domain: KAGVTQTPRYLIKTRGQQVTLSCSPISGHRSVSWYQQTPGQGLQFLFEYFSETQRNKGNFPGRFSGRQFSNSRSEMNVSTLELGDSALYLCASSFPAAGVWDTQYFGPGTRLTVL.

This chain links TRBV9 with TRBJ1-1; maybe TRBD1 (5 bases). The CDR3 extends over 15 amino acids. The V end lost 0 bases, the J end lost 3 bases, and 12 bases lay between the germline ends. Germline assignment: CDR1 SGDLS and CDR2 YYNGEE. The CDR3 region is CASSVAGRGDTEAFF. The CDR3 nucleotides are TGTGCCAGCAGCGTAGCGGGTCGGGGGGACACTGAAGCTTTCTTT.

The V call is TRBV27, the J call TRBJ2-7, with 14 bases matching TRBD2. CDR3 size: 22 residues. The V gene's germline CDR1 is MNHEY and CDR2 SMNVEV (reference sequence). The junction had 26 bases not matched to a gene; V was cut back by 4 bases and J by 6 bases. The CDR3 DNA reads TGTGCCAGCAGTTACTCATTAGACAGGGGGACTAGCGGGAGCCCCCGGTACGGCGAGCAGTACTTC. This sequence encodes CASSYSLDRGTSGSPRYGEQYF.

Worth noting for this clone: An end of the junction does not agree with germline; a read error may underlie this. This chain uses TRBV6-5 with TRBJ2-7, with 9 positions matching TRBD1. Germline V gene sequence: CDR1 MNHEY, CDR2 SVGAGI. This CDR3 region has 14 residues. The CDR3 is CASSPGQGFYAQYF. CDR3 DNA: TGTGCCAGCAGTCCGGGACAGGGATTCTACGCGCAGTACTTC.

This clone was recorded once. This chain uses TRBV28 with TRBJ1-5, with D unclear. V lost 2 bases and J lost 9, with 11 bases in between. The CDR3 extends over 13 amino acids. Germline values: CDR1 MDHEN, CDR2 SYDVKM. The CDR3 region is CASSLRSGGPQHF. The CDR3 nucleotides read TGTGCCAGCAGTTTAAGGAGCGGTGGGCCCCAGCATTTT.